This T cell receptor beta chain derives from a study of T cell responses to AZD1222 COVID-19 vaccine. This CDR3 spans 13 amino acids. J lost 1 base, V lost 7 bases, and 2 bases had no gene match. The germline CDR1 and CDR2 sequences are SQVTM and ANQGSEA. Study conclusions and caveats: Repertoires were obtained solely post-peak T cell response.

Assay: immunoSEQ multiplex PCR; the TCRdb copy retains only in-frame clones and omits some. The table has around 120,000 clones, roughly 91% seen once. As to this clone: The target antigen is unknown.

The TCR comes from an adult who received the AZD1222 COVID-19 vaccine. V usage is TRBV29-1 and J usage is TRBJ2-2, with 8 nucleotides matching TRBD1. Sample: peripheral blood, taken 28 days after the second AZD1222 dose. CDR3 bases: TGCAGCGCGGACAGGGTGAACACCGGGGAGCTGTTTTTT. Protein product: CSADRVNTGELFF.